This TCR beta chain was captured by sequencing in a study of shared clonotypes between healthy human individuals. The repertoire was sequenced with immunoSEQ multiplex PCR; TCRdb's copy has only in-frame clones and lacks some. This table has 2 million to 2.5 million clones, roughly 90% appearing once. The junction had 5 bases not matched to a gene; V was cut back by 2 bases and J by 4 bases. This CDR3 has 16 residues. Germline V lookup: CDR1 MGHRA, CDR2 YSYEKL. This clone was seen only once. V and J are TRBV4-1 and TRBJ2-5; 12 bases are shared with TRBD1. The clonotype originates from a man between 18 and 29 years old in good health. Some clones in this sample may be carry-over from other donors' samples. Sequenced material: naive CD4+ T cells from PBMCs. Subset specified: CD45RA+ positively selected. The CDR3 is CASSQPGTGGRETQYF. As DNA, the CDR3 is TGCGCCAGCAGCCAACCCGGGACAGGGGGCAGAGAGACCCAGTACTTC.